Below are 11 T cell receptor beta chains sequenced from a single sample in a study of shared clonotypes between healthy human individuals. The protocol was immunoSEQ multiplex PCR, while the TCRdb copy is restricted to in-frame clones and leaves out a portion. The sample has over a million clones, over 95% seen once; the top ten hold roughly 1.2%. The sample was naive CD4+ T cells sorted from blood. This sample's subset: CD45RA+ positively selected. The receptors shown here come from a man younger than 40 in good health.

As to this clone: Additional DNA sequences in this sample encode the identical CDR3. This rearrangement joins TRBV7-9 to TRBJ1-2, with D possibly being TRBD1 (5 bases). Germline loops: CDR1 SEHNR, CDR2 FQNEAQ (reference sequence). Trimming stripped 0 bases from V and 8 bases from J, with 10 bases between. The CDR3 has 13 residues. CDR3 DNA: TGTGCCAGCAGCTTAGCGTATGGGGACGGCTACACCTTC. Amino acids: CASSLAYGDGYTF.

The chain links TRBV18 to TRBJ2-1; 7 nucleotides line up with TRBD1. After removal of 4 bases from V and 3 bases from J, the junction contained 6 bases not matched to a gene. Germline CDR1 reads KGHSH; CDR2 reads LQKENI. This CDR3 spans 15 amino acids. The CDR3 region has the DNA TGTGCCAGCTCACGGGAACAGGGGATCTACAATGAGCAGTTCTTC. Its protein product is CASSREQGIYNEQFF.

The chain couples TRBV18 to TRBJ2-5; D gene unclear. The germline gives CDR1 KGHSH, CDR2 LQKENI. The CDR3 loop spans 13 amino acids. The V end was cut by 6 bases, the J end by 1 base, with 9 bases between. As DNA, the CDR3 is TGTGCCAGCTCCGGTAGAGTCCAAGAGACCCAGTACTTC. Its protein is CASSGRVQETQYF.

The count of this clone is one. This rearrangement joins TRBV5-1 to TRBJ2-5; no clear D gene. CDR3 size: 13 residues. Trimming pared 7 bases from V and 2 bases from J, leaving 12 bases between. Germline CDR1 reads SGHRS; CDR2 reads YFSETQ. The CDR3 DNA follows: TGCGCCAGCGCCCCTTCCCAACAAGAGACCCAGTACTTC. It translates to CASAPSQQETQYF. The full variable domain, its missing parts supplied by reference TRBV5-1 and TRBJ2-5, is KAGVTQTPRYLIKTRGQQVTLSCSPISGHRSVSWYQQTPGQGLQFLFEYFSETQRNKGNFPGRFSGRQFSNSRSEMNVSTLELGDSALYLCASAPSQQETQYFGPGTRLLVL.

This clone appeared a single time. This chain links TRBV18 with TRBJ2-7, with 7 bases matching TRBD2. This CDR3 comprises 15 residues. The ends lost 4 bases at V and 2 bases at J; junction bases unmatched: 8. The germline V gene has CDR1 KGHSH and CDR2 LQKENI. The CDR3 sequence: CASSLRLADTYEQYF. CDR3 coding DNA: TGTGCCAGCTCACTCCGACTAGCAGACACCTACGAGCAGTACTTC.

The chain joins TRBV2 to TRBJ1-6; possible D gene TRBD1, 6 bases. CDR3 length: 14 residues. V dropped 7 bases and J dropped 7 bases, with 14 bases sitting between them. Germline V gives CDR1 SNHLY, CDR2 FYNNEI. The CDR3 loop reads CASKGGESNSPLHF. The DNA of the CDR3 is TGTGCCAGCAAGGGGGGTGAATCCAATTCACCCCTCCACTTT. The full variable domain, rest sourced from reference TRBV2 and TRBJ1-6, is EPEVTQTPSHQVTQMGQEVILRCVPISNHLYFYWYRQILGQKVEFLVSFYNNEISEKSEIFDDQFSVERPDGSNFTLKIRSTKLEDSAMYFCASKGGESNSPLHFGNGTRLTVT.

CDR3 DNA: TGTGCCAGCAGCTTGGTGACTAGCGGGCAAGAGACCCAGTACTTC. Translation: CASSLVTSGQETQYF. The chain carries TRBV7-2 and TRBJ2-5; TRBD2 agrees at 10 bases. The V gene's germline CDR1 is SGHTA and CDR2 FQGNSA. CDR3 length: 15 residues. V lost 3 bases and J lost 2; bases outside the gene matches: 3.

V and J are TRBV4-1 and TRBJ2-1; 13 nucleotides line up with TRBD2. V lost 2 bases to trimming and J lost 4 bases; unmatched junction nucleotides: 2. The CDR3 sequence is 16 residues long. Germline V gene lookup returns CDR1 MGHRA and CDR2 YSYEKL. The CDR3 DNA sequence: TGCGCCAGCAGCCAACTACTAGCGGGAGGGTACAATGAGCAGTTCTTC. It is translated as CASSQLLAGGYNEQFF.

In this sample, this clone turned up once. The V and J genes are TRBV18 and TRBJ2-7; D is unclear. This CDR3 is 13 amino acids long. Looked up from germline, CDR1 is KGHSH and CDR2 is LQKENI. Between the trimmed V and J ends, which lost 1 base and 7 bases, there was a span of 11 bases. CDR3 region: CASSPRHLEEQYF. The CDR3, as DNA: TGTGCCAGCTCACCACGGCACCTTGAGGAGCAGTACTTC.

The rearrangement links TRBV7-2 to TRBJ2-7, with D maybe TRBD2 (6 bases). Trimming pared 4 bases from V and 4 bases from J, leaving 17 bases between. This CDR3 has 15 amino acids. Germline V lookup: CDR1 SGHTA, CDR2 FQGNSA. The CDR3 spells CASSSLLGSSYEQYF. CDR3 DNA: TGTGCCAGCAGCTCCCTCCTCGGGAGTTCTTACGAGCAGTACTTC.

V usage is TRBV18 and J usage is TRBJ1-1; D may be TRBD1 (6 bases). Germline V CDR1 and CDR2: KGHSH, LQKENI. Trimming left V 6 bases short and J 5 bases short, with 13 bases between. This CDR3 has 13 amino acids. The CDR3 DNA sequence: TGTGCCAGCTCTCGGGGGCGGGGGACTGAAGCTTTCTTT. Translation gives CASSRGRGTEAFF.